This TCR beta chain was documented in a study of CD8 T cells in ankylosing spondylitis. Regarding the study as a whole: Among TCR beta sequences, a motif of 7 to 9 highly homologous variants appeared characteristic of ankylosing spondylitis blood.

This clonotype was observed at least ten times. Antigen: not known. TCRdb re-called the 5' RACE reads with MiXCR, one entry per CDR3 protein. The repertoire has under 200,000 distinct CDR3 sequences, roughly 12% of them found once; the top ten carry about 28%. This receptor was obtained from a male donor with ankylosing spondylitis or in good health (not recorded which). The sequencing input was blood, either unsorted or a sorted T cell fraction (not recorded which).

CDR3 in amino acids: CSASMVGTKNIQYF. The CDR3 DNA follows: TGCAGTGCTAGCATGGTTGGGACCAAAAACATTCAGTACTTC. The chain combines TRBV20-1 with TRBJ2-4, with D hard to call. CDR3 size: 14 residues. Trimming pared 3 bases from V and 2 bases from J, leaving 11 bases between. The germline gives CDR1 DFQATT, CDR2 SNEGSKA (reference sequence).